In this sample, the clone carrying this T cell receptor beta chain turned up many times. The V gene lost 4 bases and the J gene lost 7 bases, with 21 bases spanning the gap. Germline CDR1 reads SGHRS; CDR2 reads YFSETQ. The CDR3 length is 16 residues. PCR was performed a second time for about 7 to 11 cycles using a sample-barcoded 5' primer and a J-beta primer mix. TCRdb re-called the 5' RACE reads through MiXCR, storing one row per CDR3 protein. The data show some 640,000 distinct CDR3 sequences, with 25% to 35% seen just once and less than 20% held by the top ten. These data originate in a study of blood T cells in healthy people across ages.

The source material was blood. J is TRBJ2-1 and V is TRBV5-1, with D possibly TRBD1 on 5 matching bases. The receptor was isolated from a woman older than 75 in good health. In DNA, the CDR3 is TGCGCCAGCAGCCAAGGCCACAATACAGGCGCGAATGAGCAGTTCTTC. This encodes CASSQGHNTGANEQFF.